This TCR beta chain came from a study of blood T cell repertoires in COVID-19. This clone showed up just a few times. Some clones are missing from TCRdb's copy, which holds only in-frame ones; the method was immunoSEQ multiplex PCR. The data show approximately 250,000 clones, 88% seen once. The CDR3 is 14 amino acids. The germline CDR1 and CDR2 sequences are DFQATT and SNEGSKA (reference sequence). V was pared by 3 bases and J by 7 bases, with 18 bases between. The sample comprised PBMCs or T cells enriched from blood (not recorded which). This sequence was found in a woman between 40 and 50 years old who had been exposed to COVID-19. The V and J genes are TRBV20-1 and TRBJ1-2; D uncertain. The CDR3 region is CSASSVSETTGYTF. The CDR3 DNA is TGCAGTGCTAGTAGCGTTAGTGAGACTACTGGCTACACCTTC.